The 7 T cell receptor beta chains given below trace back to one sample, sequenced in a study of blood T cell repertoires in COVID-19. Only in-frame clones appear in the TCRdb table, and some are missing; sequencing was by immunoSEQ multiplex PCR. The sample has under 450,000 clones, approximately 89% seen once. Sequenced input: peripheral blood. The receptor set was obtained from a woman aged 45-60 years with COVID-19, enrolled during active disease.

This sequence joins TRBV11-2 and TRBJ1-2; 7 positions agree with TRBD1. The trim removed 5 bases at V and 1 base at J, leaving 4 bases unmatched. This CDR3 has 14 residues. Germline V gene sequence: CDR1 SGHAT, CDR2 FQNNGV. CDR3 amino acids: CASSRGDSNYGYTF. The CDR3 coding sequence is TGTGCCAGCAGCAGAGGGGACAGTAACTATGGCTACACCTTC. Using reference TRBV11-2 and TRBJ1-2 for the parts outside the CDR3, the full variable domain is EAGVAQSPRYKIIEKRQSVAFWCNPISGHATLYWYQQILGQGPKLLIQFQNNGVVDDSQLPKDRFSAERLKGVDSTLKIQPAKLEDSAVYLCASSRGDSNYGYTFGSGTRLTVV.

A single count supports this clone. The chain recombines TRBV13 with TRBJ2-7; D perhaps matches TRBD2 (5 bases). The ends were cut back, 3 bases at V and 3 bases at J, with 12 bases in the middle. This CDR3 spans 14 amino acids. Germline V CDR1 and CDR2: PRHDT, FYEKMQ (reference sequence). In nucleotides, the CDR3 is TGTGCCAGCAGCTTCAGTGAGAGGGACTACGAGCAGTACTTC. Translation: CASSFSERDYEQYF.

In this sample, this clone turned up once. The chain has TRBV27 and TRBJ1-5; D uncertain. The CDR3 is 13 residues long. Per germline, CDR1 MNHEY and CDR2 SMNVEV (reference sequence). Trimming took 0 bases from V and 4 from J, leaving 4 bases between them. CDR3 protein: CASSLSGNQPQHF. DNA of the CDR3: TGTGCCAGCAGTTTATCCGGTAATCAGCCCCAGCATTTT.

The V gene is TRBV7-8, the J gene TRBJ2-1; 14 nucleotides line up with TRBD2. Germline CDR1 reads SGHVS; CDR2 reads FQNEAQ. With V trimmed by 5 bases and J by 5 bases, 2 bases remained unmatched. The CDR3 consists of 15 residues. CDR3 loop: CASSTGLAGDNEQFF. The CDR3 bases are TGTGCCAGCAGCACGGGACTAGCGGGGGACAATGAGCAGTTCTTC.

The chain links TRBV6-5 to TRBJ1-2; the D gene is possibly TRBD1 (5 bases). Germline CDR1 MNHEY, CDR2 SVGAGI. V dropped 0 bases and J dropped 4 bases, with 9 bases sitting between them. The CDR3 extends over 14 amino acids. The CDR3 loop reads CASSYSQGGYGYTF. The CDR3 DNA sequence: TGTGCCAGCAGTTACTCCCAGGGTGGCTATGGCTACACCTTC.

The chain combines TRBV5-1 with TRBJ2-1, with 9 bases identical to TRBD1. The CDR3 extends over 16 amino acids. CDR1 and CDR2 (germline): SGHRS, YFSETQ. Trimming took 3 bases from V and 7 from J; bases not matched to a gene: 11. The CDR3 loop reads CASSSGTGNIGNEQFF. The CDR3 DNA sequence: TGCGCCAGCAGCTCTGGGACAGGGAATATTGGGAATGAGCAGTTCTTC.

This sequence joins TRBV6-5 and TRBJ1-1; 10 bases map to TRBD1. CDR1 and CDR2 (germline): MNHEY, SVGAGI. CDR3 length: 14 residues. Trimming took 5 bases from V and 10 from J; bases not matched to a gene: 10. The CDR3 DNA sequence: TGTGCCAGCAGTACTCGGGACAGGGGATTAGCAGCTTTCTTT. As protein: CASSTRDRGLAAFF.